Each of the 31 T cell receptor beta chains below was sequenced from the same sample in a study of shared clonotypes between healthy human individuals. Sequencing was performed with immunoSEQ multiplex PCR; in TCRdb, only in-frame clones are kept and a portion is missing. Of around 500,000 clones in the sample, over 75% were seen once. Input material: PBMCs. These receptors all stem from a woman aged 40 to 50 in good health. Some clones in this sample may be carry-over from other donors' samples.

The chain combines TRBV19 with TRBJ1-5; TRBD1 matches at 9 bases. Germline V gene sequence: CDR1 LNHDA, CDR2 SQIVND (reference sequence). The junction had 6 bases not matched to a gene; V was cut back by 6 bases and J by 0 bases. The CDR3 runs 16 residues. The CDR3 DNA follows: TGTGCCAGTAGAACCGGGACAGGGTATAGCAATCAGCCCCAGCATTTT. Translated: CASRTGTGYSNQPQHF. The whole variable domain, remainder taken from reference TRBV19 and TRBJ1-5, is DGGITQSPKYLFRKEGQNVTLSCEQNLNHDAMYWYRQDPGQGLRLIYYSQIVNDFQKGDIAEGYSVSREKKESFPLTVTSAQKNPTAFYLCASRTGTGYSNQPQHFGDGTRLSIL.

As for this clone: This likely reflects a read error, since a far larger clone is one base away. The sample has other DNA sequences that encode this CDR3 too. V and J are TRBV29-1 and TRBJ2-7, with a tentative D call TRBD2 (6 bases). Germline CDR1 and CDR2: SQVTM and ANQGSEA. The CDR3 is 12 residues long. The CDR3 loop is CSVEEGPYEQYF. CDR3 bases: TGCAGTGTTGAGGAGGGGCCCTACGAGCAGTACTTC.

This rearrangement joins TRBV28 to TRBJ1-5, with D possibly being TRBD1 (6 bases). The CDR3 is 15 amino acids. V shed 6 bases and J shed 4 bases, with 16 bases lying between them. CDR1 and CDR2 (germline): MDHEN, SYDVKM. CDR3 coding DNA: TGTGCCAGCAGCAGGAACCGGAGGGGGAATCAGCCCCAGCATTTT. This encodes CASSRNRRGNQPQHF.

The CDR3 here is CASSFVGGTDTQYF. In DNA form, the CDR3 reads TGTGCCAGCAGTTTTGTGGGAGGGACAGATACGCAGTATTTT. The chain combines TRBV27 with TRBJ2-3; 7 positions match TRBD2. Per the germline V gene, CDR1 is MNHEY and CDR2 is SMNVEV (reference sequence). This CDR3 spans 14 amino acids. With 3 bases clipped from V and 3 bases from J, the junction kept 3 bases outside the gene matches.

The rearrangement uses TRBV18 and TRBJ1-3, with D possibly matching TRBD1 (5 bases). CDR3 length: 18 amino acids. Between the trimmed V and J ends, which lost 3 bases and 2 bases, there was a span of 20 bases. Germline loops: CDR1 KGHSH, CDR2 LQKENI. CDR3 in DNA: TGTGCCAGCTCACCTGTGCGGCCGGGCAGGGTGGCTGGAAACACCATATATTTT. Amino acids: CASSPVRPGRVAGNTIYF.

Turning to this clone: A far larger clone is just one base off, so this is likely a read error. The same CDR3 arises from other DNA sequences in this sample as well. This chain links TRBV29-1 with TRBJ1-2, with D unresolved. Germline CDR1 and CDR2: SQVTM and ANQGSEA. CDR3 length equals 12 residues. The DNA for the CDR3 is TGCAGCCCCGAAATGGTCCCCTATGGTTACACCTTC. Residues: CSPEMVPYGYTF.

The chain couples TRBV7-9 to TRBJ1-5; TRBD1 is a possible D gene (5 bases). The V gene's germline CDR1 is SEHNR and CDR2 FQNEAQ (reference sequence). The V gene lost 1 base and the J gene lost 7 bases, with 8 bases spanning the gap. This CDR3 region has 13 residues. The CDR3 here is CASSLVGGQPQHF. For the CDR3, the DNA is TGTGCCAGCAGCTTAGTCGGGGGGCAGCCCCAGCATTTT.

Here the CDR3 reads CAISPRDRDNEKLFF. The CDR3 coding sequence is TGTGCCATCAGTCCCCGGGACCGCGATAATGAAAAACTGTTTTTT. The chain uses TRBV10-3 and TRBJ1-4, with D possibly TRBD1 on 5 matching bases. Trimming cost V 5 bases and J 4 bases, with 14 bases left between them. The germline gives CDR1 ENHRY, CDR2 SYGVKD. The CDR3 runs 15 residues.

The rearrangement joins TRBV7-2 to TRBJ2-2, with TRBD2 matching over 10 bases. The CDR3 consists of 15 residues. Per germline, CDR1 SGHTA and CDR2 FQGNSA. The trim removed 6 bases at V and 3 bases at J, leaving 4 bases unmatched. The CDR3 region is CASSYLAGDTGELFF. In DNA, the CDR3 is TGTGCCAGCAGTTATCTAGCGGGAGACACCGGGGAGCTGTTTTTT. Filled out from reference TRBV7-2 and TRBJ2-2, the complete variable domain reads GAGVSQSPSNKVTEKGKDVELRCDPISGHTALYWYRQSLGQGLEFLIYFQGNSAPDKSGLPSDRFSAERTGGSVSTLTIQRTQQEDSAVYLCASSYLAGDTGELFFGEGSRLTVL.

V and J are TRBV7-6 and TRBJ1-2, with a weak D call TRBD1 (5 bases). Germline V gene sequence: CDR1 SGHVS, CDR2 FNYEAQ. The CDR3 is 12 amino acids. The ends were cut back, 0 bases at V and 8 bases at J, with 7 bases in the middle. The CDR3 region is CASSLAGEGYTF. Here the CDR3 DNA reads TGTGCCAGCAGCTTAGCAGGGGAAGGCTACACCTTC.

In its sample, this clone was seen a few times. The CDR3 coding sequence is TGTGCCAGCAGTGCCTACGCGTACAATGAGCAGTTCTTC. This encodes CASSAYAYNEQFF. This chain links TRBV2 with TRBJ2-1; D call uncertain. The germline V gene encodes CDR1 SNHLY and CDR2 FYNNEI. The CDR3 runs to 13 residues. The V end lost 4 bases, the J end lost 4 bases, and 8 bases lay between the germline ends. The full variable domain, in which reference TRBV2 and TRBJ2-1 provide the parts outside the CDR3, is EPEVTQTPSHQVTQMGQEVILRCVPISNHLYFYWYRQILGQKVEFLVSFYNNEISEKSEIFDDQFSVERPDGSNFTLKIRSTKLEDSAMYFCASSAYAYNEQFFGPGTRLTVL.

The chain couples TRBV30 to TRBJ1-2; TRBD1 matches 7 bases. V trimming: 8 bases; J trimming: 8 bases; junction bases outside the gene matches: 14. The CDR3 has 13 residues. Germline CDR1 and CDR2: GTSNPN and SVGIG (reference sequence). CDR3 coding DNA: TGTGCCCGACAGGGTAGGGGGAAGGAGGGCTACACCTTC. This translates into CARQGRGKEGYTF.

The chain carries TRBV7-2 and TRBJ2-4; either TRBD1 or TRBD2 may fit D (6 bases each). With 7 bases removed from V and 8 bases from J, the gap between germline ends came to 15 bases. Germline values: CDR1 SGHTA, CDR2 FQGNSA. CDR3 length equals 13 residues. In DNA, the CDR3 is TGTGCCAGCACCGAAAGGGGGGCGTACATTCAGTACTTC. It translates to CASTERGAYIQYF.

The DNA of the CDR3 is TGCGCCAGCAGCTTGTCAGGGGTCACCTACAATGAGCAGTTCTTC. Protein sequence: CASSLSGVTYNEQFF. The chain combines TRBV5-1 with TRBJ2-1; D might be TRBD1 (6 bases). With 1 base removed from V and 2 bases from J, the gap between germline ends came to 10 bases. The germline V gene encodes CDR1 SGHRS and CDR2 YFSETQ. The CDR3 totals 15 residues.

This chain uses TRBV28 with TRBJ2-1; no firm D call. CDR1 is MDHEN, CDR2 SYDVKM, per germline. The CDR3 length is 14 residues. Trimming cost V 6 bases and J 8 bases, with 17 bases left between them. The CDR3 DNA reads TGTGCCAGCAGGGCCCCCTTGAGGTACGATGAGCAGTTCTTC. This gives the protein CASRAPLRYDEQFF.

V is TRBV9 and J is TRBJ2-5; D is unclear. Germline lookup yields CDR1 SGDLS and CDR2 YYNGEE. V was clipped by 0 bases and J by 3 bases, with 6 bases between them. This CDR3 has 13 amino acids. The CDR3 loop is CASSVGRKETQYF. CDR3 bases: TGTGCCAGCAGCGTAGGCAGGAAAGAGACCCAGTACTTC.

The rearrangement links TRBV10-1 to TRBJ2-3, with 15 nucleotides matching TRBD2. CDR3 length equals 18 residues. V shed 3 bases, J shed 6 bases, and the junction held 10 bases outside the gene matches. Looked up from germline, CDR1 is WNHNN and CDR2 is SYGVQD (reference sequence). The CDR3 sequence: CASSDPGLAGGPPDTQYF. The CDR3 DNA sequence: TGCGCCAGCAGTGACCCCGGACTAGCGGGAGGGCCACCGGATACGCAGTATTTT.

The chain joins TRBV6-1 to TRBJ1-1, with a weak D call TRBD1 (6 bases). V dropped 1 base and J dropped 1 base, with 7 bases sitting between them. The CDR3 totals 14 residues. Germline CDR1 is MNHNS and CDR2 is SASEGT. In nucleotides, the CDR3 is TGTGCCAGCAGTGAAGGGGACACGAACACTGAAGCTTTCTTT. Encoded protein: CASSEGDTNTEAFF.

The chain uses TRBV4-3 and TRBJ2-2; the D is unclear. Germline loops: CDR1 LGHNA, CDR2 YSLEER. The CDR3 runs 15 residues. Trimming took off 3 bases at V and 7 bases at J, with 15 bases between the two ends. The CDR3: CASSQNSGRHGELFF. In DNA, the CDR3 is TGCGCCAGCAGCCAGAATTCAGGACGACACGGGGAGCTGTTTTTT.

V usage is TRBV9 and J usage is TRBJ2-2, with 9 bases aligning to TRBD2. V was pared by 0 bases and J by 6 bases, with 3 bases of the junction left unmatched. The germline gives CDR1 SGDLS, CDR2 YYNGEE. The CDR3 runs 15 residues. Here the CDR3 reads CASSVGGRVSGELFF. CDR3 DNA sequence: TGTGCCAGCAGCGTAGGCGGGAGGGTATCCGGGGAGCTGTTTTTT.

The rearrangement links TRBV18 to TRBJ2-7; 9 nucleotides match TRBD2. Trimming took 4 bases from V and 4 from J; bases not matched to a gene: 5. The germline V gene encodes CDR1 KGHSH and CDR2 LQKENI. This CDR3 has 14 residues. The chain's CDR3 is CASSLAGEGYEQYF. CDR3 coding DNA: TGTGCCAGCTCACTAGCGGGAGAGGGGTACGAGCAGTACTTC. The full variable domain, in which reference TRBV18 and TRBJ2-7 provide the parts outside the CDR3, is NAGVMQNPRHLVRRRGQEARLRCSPMKGHSHVYWYRQLPEEGLKFMVYLQKENIIDESGMPKERFSAEFPKEGPSILRIQQVVRGDSAAYFCASSLAGEGYEQYFGPGTRLTVT.

A note on this clone: The likely explanation is a read error, given a far larger clone one base away. The chain uses TRBV7-9 and TRBJ2-3, with 14 bases matching TRBD2. The CDR3 has 17 residues. CDR1 SEHNR and CDR2 FQNEAQ come from the germline V gene (reference sequence). Here the CDR3 reads CTSSPKGLAGASDTQYF. CDR3 in DNA: TGTACCAGCAGCCCAAAGGGACTAGCGGGAGCTTCGGATACGCAGTATTTT.

A note on this clone: This specimen includes other DNA sequences encoding the same CDR3. The gene calls are TRBV7-2 and TRBJ2-7, with D unresolved. From germline, CDR1 is SGHTA and CDR2 FQGNSA. The V and J ends lost 3 bases and 0 bases respectively, with 6 bases between them. The CDR3 covers 13 residues. The CDR3 reads CASSLVSSYEQYF. CDR3 DNA: TGTGCCAGCAGCTTGGTTTCCTCCTACGAGCAGTACTTC.

Concerning this clone itself: This likely traces to a read error, being one base from a far larger clone. The CDR3 end shows no conserved phenylalanine or tryptophan, and so a read error is likely. The V call is TRBV10-2, the J call TRBJ1-5, with TRBD1 matching 7 bases. With 8 bases clipped from V and 5 bases from J, the junction kept 9 bases outside the gene matches. Germline CDR1 WSHSY, CDR2 SAAADI. The CDR3 loop spans 14 amino acids. CDR3 sequence: CASGSGTVYQPQHL. The DNA for the CDR3 is TGCGCCAGCGGTTCCGGGACAGTCTATCAGCCCCAGCATCTT.

The rearrangement links TRBV7-8 to TRBJ2-7; 8 bases align to TRBD1. The ends lost 1 base at V and 2 bases at J; junction bases unmatched: 10. Germline V lookup: CDR1 SGHVS, CDR2 FQNEAQ. This CDR3 comprises 17 residues. CDR3 nucleotides: TGTGCCAGCAGCTTAGTAGGCGCAGGGGGCGGCACCTACGAGCAGTACTTC. Protein sequence: CASSLVGAGGGTYEQYF.

In regard to this clone: Other DNA sequences from this sample encode an identical CDR3 as well. The CDR3 is CASSPTRDSPYEQYF. In DNA, the CDR3 is TGTGCCAGCAGCCCAACCCGGGACAGCCCCTACGAGCAGTACTTC. The V call is TRBV9, the J call TRBJ2-7; 7 bases align to TRBD1. V was pared by 4 bases and J by 2 bases, with 9 bases of the junction left unmatched. The CDR3 runs to 15 residues. CDR1 is SGDLS, CDR2 YYNGEE, per germline.

This clone was seen only a few times. The rearrangement joins TRBV19 to TRBJ2-2; 10 nucleotides agree with TRBD1. This CDR3 has 17 amino acids. Germline V gene sequence: CDR1 LNHDA, CDR2 SQIVND (reference sequence). With 3 bases clipped from V and 2 bases from J, the junction kept 6 bases outside the gene matches. Here the CDR3 reads CASSIGRTGGNTGELFF. CDR3 sequence (DNA): TGTGCCAGTAGTATCGGTAGGACAGGGGGTAACACCGGGGAGCTGTTTTTT.

The rearrangement links TRBV4-1 to TRBJ1-2, with 7 bases matching TRBD1. Unmatched junction bases numbered 7, after V lost 3 bases and J lost 3 bases. The CDR3 is 15 amino acids. Germline CDR1 and CDR2: MGHRA and YSYEKL. Here the CDR3 reads CASSHLNRGDYGYTF. The CDR3 DNA sequence: TGCGCCAGCAGCCACCTCAACAGGGGAGACTATGGCTACACCTTC.

The rearrangement uses TRBV27 and TRBJ2-7; D is undetermined. The V and J ends lost 0 bases and 1 base respectively, with 7 bases between them. CDR1 and CDR2 (germline): MNHEY, SMNVEV (reference sequence). The CDR3 is made up of 14 amino acids. CDR3 nucleotide sequence: TGTGCCAGCAGTTTATCTGTGGGGTCCTACGAGCAGTACTTC. Protein: CASSLSVGSYEQYF.

A remark on this clone: This same CDR3 is encoded by further DNA sequences in the sample. This chain connects TRBV7-9 to TRBJ2-5; D gene ambiguous. Deletions cut 3 bases from V and 4 bases from J, with 6 bases between. The CDR3 sequence is 12 residues long. Germline values: CDR1 SEHNR, CDR2 FQNEAQ (reference sequence). Written as DNA, the CDR3 is TGTGCCAGCAGCTTGGTCCGAGAGACCCAGTACTTC. This sequence encodes CASSLVRETQYF.

The V and J genes are TRBV21-1 and TRBJ2-1; the D call of TRBD2 is as the table states it, not checked on the DNA. TRBV21-1 is assigned pseudogene status. This CDR3 has 16 residues. The CDR3: CASSTRTSGDRNEQFF. CDR3 DNA sequence: TGTGCCAGCAGCACCCGGACTAGCGGAGACAGGAATGAGCAGTTCTTC.